What follows describes a single TCR beta chain. This clone turned up a few times. The antigen it recognizes is unknown. Base qualities are not recorded, but no much larger clone differs from it by a single base. Counted from cysteine to phenylalanine, this CDR3 has 14 amino acids. Just the 42-base CDR3 DNA is kept, in frame starting at base 1. Trimming at the junction amounts to 6 bases on V and 5 bases on J, and the germline ends lie 17 bases apart. The germline V gene (reference sequence) yields LNHDA for CDR1 and SQIVND for CDR2. The source of the sample is a study of beta chain features in type 1 diabetes (dated by TCRdb to the late 2010s). Background on the whole study: Mean age, gender distribution, total cell number and subset yield did not differ between patients and healthy donors. A total of 107,917,701 sorted cells were examined across all samples, and RNA yield correlated strongly with the number of cells per subset. The study compared TCRB repertoires of sorted circulating CD4+ T cell subsets between recently diagnosed type 1 diabetes patients and matched healthy donors. Whereas all 30 or so donors provided naive and central memory subsets, regulatory and stem cell-like memory subsets were isolated from just 8 patients and about 8 healthy donors.

The High Capacity cDNA Reverse Transcription Kit was used to reverse transcribe all of the isolated RNA, meaning that expressed TCRB transcripts were what got sequenced. Naive, central memory and regulatory T cell samples underwent deep immunoSEQ sequencing, averaging about 3.5 million total reads per sample. Sorted cells were lysed in RLT buffer and RNA was extracted with DNase-treated RNeasy Micro or Mini kits, depending on cell number. Each cell subset was processed separately to prevent cross-contamination, with patient and healthy donor samples processed together. TCRB sequences were amplified from cDNA with the immunoSEQ multiplex PCR, producing 87-bp fragments spanning the CDR3 region. The amplicons were sequenced using the Illumina HiSeq platform. Regarding the original processing steps: PCR bias was computationally corrected using synthetic template baselines, reads within Hamming distance 2 were collapsed, and singletons that could not be merged were discarded. By aligning reads against IMGT, V, D and J genes, CDR3 length, and insertions or deletions at six rearrangement sites were assigned. Clonotype counts were normalized to sorted cell number within each subset before computing true diversity and Gini coefficients with the tcR R package. The overlap coefficient, calculated on TCRB nucleotide sequences, was used to quantify repertoire sharing. As a proxy for the pre-selection repertoire, out-of-frame TCRB sequences from naive cells were analyzed. TCRdb retrieved this table from immuneACCESS and kept in-frame rearrangements only. Not all clones are present; in checked studies, unresolved V genes account for under half, and no reason is known for the remainder. D and trimming come from the DNA, and the V and J calls and clone size come from that table. Across this sample there are hundreds of thousands of clones, with around 15% seen only once. The ten largest make up 0.02% to 0.025% of the sample.

A single peripheral blood draw of roughly 0.11 L on average was collected from each donor into heparinised tubes. Using a panel that included CD45RO, CCR7, CD25, CD127, CD95 and CD27, naive, central memory, regulatory and stem cell-like memory CD4+ T cells were sorted on a BD FACSAria II. All sorted populations exceeded 95% purity. Right away, PBMCs were isolated by Lymphoprep density gradient centrifugation and were stained directly, with no culture step. So that batch effects would be minimized, each experiment stained and sorted samples in pairs, pairing one healthy donor with one patient. The investigation overall reported the following: Patients with type 1 diabetes made fewer insertions and deleted more nucleotides at VDJ recombination sites, implying thymic rearrangement abnormalities. Shorter templates might have been favored by PCR, but patient and control samples were amplified and corrected together, so both groups would have been affected equally by any skew. In all four CD4+ subsets, TCRB CDR3 length was moderately but significantly shorter in type 1 diabetes patients. Naive, central memory and regulatory TCRB repertoires appeared more similar among patients than among healthy donors. Because cDNA was sequenced instead of genomic DNA, highly expressing activated cells could be over-represented, though the groups showed no difference in activation or CD3 levels. Because the HLA sub-analyses included only small numbers of individuals, any influence of HLA type on TCRB rearrangement was left unresolved.

This chain is built from TRBV19 and TRBJ2-7, with TRBD2 perhaps the D gene, on 6 matching bases. The clonotype originates from a young man with type 1 diabetes. Sequenced input: naive CD4+ T cells from blood. The cell subset or site label, as the study defines it: true naive CD4+ T cells. The CDR3 loop reads CASRTVGGSHEQYF. The bases read TGTGCCAGTAGAACCGTCGGGGGATCTCACGAGCAGTACTTC.